The T cell receptor beta chain under discussion was sequenced for a study of follicular helper T cells after annual influenza vaccination. Study-level points and caveats: Recurrent ICOS+CD38+ cTfh clonotypes included tetramer and AIM influenza-specific ones.

In germline, CDR1 is LNHNV, CDR2 YYDKDF (reference sequence). Trimming took 5 bases from V and 2 from J, leaving 13 bases between them. CDR3 length equals 14 residues. A word on this clone: Its antigen is not known.

The table came from immunoSEQ multiplex PCR; TCRdb's copy has only in-frame clones and leaves some out. The sample holds fewer than 5,000 clones; about 83% are singletons and the top ten take roughly 1.2%. Specified time point: 2015-2016 season, 7 days after influenza vaccination. Excluded were substance abuse, HIV/AIDS, active cancer, immunomodulatory drugs and active illness. Each time point used about 35 to 110 mL of blood. This chain joins TRBV15 and TRBJ2-7, with D perhaps TRBD2 (6 bases). This TCR was recovered from an adult who received the influenza vaccine. The sequenced sample was CXCR5+ CD38- circulating T follicular helper cells from blood, obtained 7 days after influenza vaccination. Subset indicated: circulating Tfh, non-naive CD4+CXCR5+PD-1+ (ICOS+CD38+ or ICOS-CD38-). CDR3 residues: CATSEGLATYEQYF. CDR3 bases: TGTGCCACCAGCGAGGGACTCGCGACCTACGAGCAGTACTTC.